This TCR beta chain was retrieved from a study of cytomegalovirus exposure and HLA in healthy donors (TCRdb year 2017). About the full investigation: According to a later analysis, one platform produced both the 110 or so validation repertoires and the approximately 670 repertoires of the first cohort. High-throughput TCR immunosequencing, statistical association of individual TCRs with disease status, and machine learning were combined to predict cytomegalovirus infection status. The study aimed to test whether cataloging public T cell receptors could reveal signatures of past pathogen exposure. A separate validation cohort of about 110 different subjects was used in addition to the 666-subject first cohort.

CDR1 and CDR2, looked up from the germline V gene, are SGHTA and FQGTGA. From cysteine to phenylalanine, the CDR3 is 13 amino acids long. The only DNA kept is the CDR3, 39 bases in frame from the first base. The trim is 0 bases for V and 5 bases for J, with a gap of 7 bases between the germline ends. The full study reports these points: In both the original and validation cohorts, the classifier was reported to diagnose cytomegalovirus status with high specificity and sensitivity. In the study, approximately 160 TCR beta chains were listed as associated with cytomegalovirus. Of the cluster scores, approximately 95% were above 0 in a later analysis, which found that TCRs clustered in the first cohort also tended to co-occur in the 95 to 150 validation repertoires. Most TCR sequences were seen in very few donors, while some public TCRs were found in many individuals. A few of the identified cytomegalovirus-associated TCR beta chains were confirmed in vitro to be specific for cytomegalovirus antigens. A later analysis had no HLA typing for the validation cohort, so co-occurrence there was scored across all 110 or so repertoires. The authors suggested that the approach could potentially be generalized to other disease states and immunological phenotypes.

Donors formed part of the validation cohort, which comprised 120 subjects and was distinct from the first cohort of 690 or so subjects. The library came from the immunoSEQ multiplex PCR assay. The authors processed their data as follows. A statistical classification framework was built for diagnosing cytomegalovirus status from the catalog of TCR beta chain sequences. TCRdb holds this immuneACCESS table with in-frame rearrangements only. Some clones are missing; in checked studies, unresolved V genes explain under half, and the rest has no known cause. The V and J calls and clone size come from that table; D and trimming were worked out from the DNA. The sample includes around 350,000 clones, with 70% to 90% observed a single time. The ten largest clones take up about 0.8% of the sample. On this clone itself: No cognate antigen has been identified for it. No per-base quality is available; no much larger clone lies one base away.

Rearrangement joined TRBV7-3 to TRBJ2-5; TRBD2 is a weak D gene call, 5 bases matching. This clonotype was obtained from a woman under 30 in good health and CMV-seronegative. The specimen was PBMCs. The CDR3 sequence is CASSLTREETQYF. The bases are TGTGCCAGCAGCTTAACTAGGGAGGAGACCCAGTACTTC.